This TCR beta chain was recorded in a study of OX40 agonist ivuxolimab in advanced cancers. Looking at the study overall: Dose-escalation patients suffered from hepatocellular carcinoma, melanoma, renal cell or head and neck cancer.

V was cut by 0 bases and J by 5 bases, with 13 bases left in between. Germline V lookup: CDR1 ENHRY, CDR2 SYGVKD. The length of the CDR3 is 15 residues. TCRdb keeps only in-frame clones here, not all; method: immunoSEQ multiplex PCR. The data hold about 100,000 clones, with around 80% observed a single time. The sampling schedule covered blood at baseline, cycle 4 day 1, and cycle 7 day 1. The gene calls are TRBV10-3 and TRBJ2-5, with D possibly matching TRBD2 (6 bases). The receptor was isolated from an adult with an advanced solid tumor such as melanoma, head and neck, liver or kidney cancer. Sequenced here: CD4+ or CD8+ T cells sorted from blood, sampled in a trial of the OX40 agonist ivuxolimab. The chain's CDR3 is CAISESGGTGETQYF. CDR3 DNA sequence: TGTGCCATCAGTGAGTCAGGCGGGACTGGGGAGACCCAGTACTTC.